This T cell receptor beta chain was profiled in a study of spatial heterogeneity in lung cancer. There are many counts of this clonotype. V was trimmed by 5 bases and J by 3 bases, leaving 16 bases between them. Germline-derived CDR1 and CDR2 are DFQATT and SNEGSKA (reference sequence). CDR3 length equals 14 residues. TCRdb re-analysed the 5' RACE reads in MiXCR, keeping a single row per CDR3 protein. This table holds fewer than 150,000 distinct CDR3 sequences, 10% to 13% found once. Regarding time point: blood at routine non-recurrence follow-up after resection. The V gene is TRBV20-1, the J gene TRBJ1-1, with a weak D call TRBD1 (6 bases). The source material was PBMCs, sampled at follow-up. This TCR derives from a female donor with early-stage non-small cell lung cancer. The DNA for the CDR3 is TGCAGTGCTGAAGGACAGCAATGGGACACTGAAGCTTTCTTT. Its protein is CSAEGQQWDTEAFF.